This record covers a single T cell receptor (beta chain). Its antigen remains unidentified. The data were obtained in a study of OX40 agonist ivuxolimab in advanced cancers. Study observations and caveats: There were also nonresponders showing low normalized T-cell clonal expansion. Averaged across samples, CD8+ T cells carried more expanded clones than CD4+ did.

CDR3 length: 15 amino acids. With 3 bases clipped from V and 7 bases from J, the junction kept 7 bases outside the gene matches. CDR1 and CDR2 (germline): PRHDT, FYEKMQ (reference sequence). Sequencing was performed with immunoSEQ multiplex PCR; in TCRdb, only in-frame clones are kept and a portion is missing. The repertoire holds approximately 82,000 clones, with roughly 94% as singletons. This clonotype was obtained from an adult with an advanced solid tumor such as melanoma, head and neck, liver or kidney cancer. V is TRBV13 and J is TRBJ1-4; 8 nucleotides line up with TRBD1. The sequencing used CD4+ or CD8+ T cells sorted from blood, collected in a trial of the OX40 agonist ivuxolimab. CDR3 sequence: CASSFSRGLGEKLFF. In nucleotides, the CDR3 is TGTGCCAGCAGCTTCAGCAGGGGGCTGGGTGAAAAACTGTTTTTT.